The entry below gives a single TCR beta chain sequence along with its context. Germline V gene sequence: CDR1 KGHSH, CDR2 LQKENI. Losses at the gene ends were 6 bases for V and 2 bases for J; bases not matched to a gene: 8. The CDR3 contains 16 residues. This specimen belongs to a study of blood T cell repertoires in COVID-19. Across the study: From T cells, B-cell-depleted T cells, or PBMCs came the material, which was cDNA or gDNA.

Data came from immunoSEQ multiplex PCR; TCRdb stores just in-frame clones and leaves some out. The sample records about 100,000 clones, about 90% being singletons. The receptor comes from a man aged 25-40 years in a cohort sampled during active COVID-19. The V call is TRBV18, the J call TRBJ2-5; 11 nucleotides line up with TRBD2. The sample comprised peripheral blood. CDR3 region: CASSRRLAGQQETQYF. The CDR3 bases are TGTGCCAGCTCGCGCCGACTAGCGGGGCAACAAGAGACCCAGTACTTC.